This TCR beta chain was found in a study of metastatic and nonmetastatic thyroid tumors. About the study: Repertoire comparisons spanned blood and tumor or nodule tissue from malignant and benign thyroid patients.

This CDR3 has 15 amino acids. The ends were cut back, 1 base at V and 1 base at J, with 9 bases in the middle. CDR1 and CDR2 from the germline V gene are SGHRS and YFSETQ. About this clone itself: The antigen remains unidentified.

In the source study's methods: CDR3 differences across clinicopathological groups were used to build a distant-metastasis classifier for papillary thyroid cancer. TCRdb reanalyzed the PCR reads via MiXCR. TCRdb, rather than the study authors, made the V and J calls. The data hold 13,000 or so clones, with around 25% observed a single time. Patients had received no treatment of any kind before thyroid surgery. Study findings and constraints: TCR beta diversity was reportedly significantly higher in malignant thyroid tumors than benign nodules, in blood and tumor.

The sequence was obtained from a male donor with papillary thyroid cancer or a benign thyroid nodule (not recorded which). Some clones in this sample may be carry-over from other donors' samples. Sequencing input: blood. The chain recombines TRBV5-1 with TRBJ2-1, with D hard to call. The CDR3 DNA reads TGCGCCAGCAGCTTGTGGTCTCAGTCCTACAATGAGCAGTTCTTC. As protein: CASSLWSQSYNEQFF.